This T cell receptor (beta chain) was recorded in a study of blood T cell repertoires in COVID-19. As for the study in general: The samples span acute and convalescent COVID-19 from the United States, Italy and Spain. From T cells, B-cell-depleted T cells, or PBMCs came the material, which was cDNA or gDNA.

Original data processing: The assay estimated nucleated cells by amplifying reference gene primers. Assay used: immunoSEQ multiplex PCR; TCRdb lists only in-frame clones, some missing. From that table come the V and J calls and clone size; the DNA was used to work out D and trimming. The sample comprises 250,000 or so clones, 86% of which are singletons, and around 9% rests with the top ten. The sample consisted of peripheral blood. This sequence originates from a man aged 40-49 years with active or convalescent COVID-19.

The CDR3 DNA reads TGCAGCGTTGAAGATGGGACAGGCACTGAAGCTTTCTTT. Translation: CSVEDGTGTEAFF. The chain carries TRBV29-1 and TRBJ1-1, with 8 bases fitting TRBD1. CDR1 SQVTM and CDR2 ANQGSEA come from the germline V gene. Trimming removed 0 bases from V and 4 bases from J; junction bases left unmatched: 1. This CDR3 has 13 residues.